This TCR beta chain was documented in a study of shared clonotypes between healthy human individuals. TCRdb's table, derived via immunoSEQ multiplex PCR, lists solely in-frame clones and lacks some. The sample holds roughly 1.5 million clones, under 99% seen once. Trimming took off 10 bases at V and 2 bases at J, with 14 bases between the two ends. CDR3 length: 13 amino acids. Germline values: CDR1 MDHEN, CDR2 SYDVKM. This sequence joins TRBV28 and TRBJ1-1; D possibly corresponds to TRBD1 (5 bases). The sequence was collected from a man under 40 in good health. Sequences were obtained from naive CD4+ T cells sorted from blood. Described subset: CD45RA+ positively selected. In DNA form, the CDR3 reads TGTGCCACCCGGCCCACAGGAAACACTGAAGCTTTCTTT. The encoded protein is CATRPTGNTEAFF.